The T cell receptor beta chain described here comes from a study of cytomegalovirus exposure and HLA in healthy donors. Looking at the study overall: Falling in the Caucasian-associated ancestry cluster were roughly 80% of approximately 400 genotyped donors.

The study ran its PCR with 60 Vbeta and 13 Jbeta primers. Method: immunoSEQ multiplex PCR; TCRdb's copy keeps in-frame clones and lacks some. The sample includes about 180,000 clones, around four fifths of them seen just once. The V and J ends lost 6 bases and 7 bases, in that order; junction bases with no gene match: 5. Germline-derived CDR1 and CDR2 are MNHEY and SVGAGI. The CDR3 totals 12 residues. The chain recombines TRBV6-5 with TRBJ1-2, with 7 bases aligning to TRBD1. Sequenced: PBMCs. The receptor's source is a man aged 25 to 40 in good health and CMV-seronegative. The CDR3 region has the DNA TGTGCCAGCAGCCTTGACAGGGTTGGCTACACCTTC. Translating it yields CASSLDRVGYTF.